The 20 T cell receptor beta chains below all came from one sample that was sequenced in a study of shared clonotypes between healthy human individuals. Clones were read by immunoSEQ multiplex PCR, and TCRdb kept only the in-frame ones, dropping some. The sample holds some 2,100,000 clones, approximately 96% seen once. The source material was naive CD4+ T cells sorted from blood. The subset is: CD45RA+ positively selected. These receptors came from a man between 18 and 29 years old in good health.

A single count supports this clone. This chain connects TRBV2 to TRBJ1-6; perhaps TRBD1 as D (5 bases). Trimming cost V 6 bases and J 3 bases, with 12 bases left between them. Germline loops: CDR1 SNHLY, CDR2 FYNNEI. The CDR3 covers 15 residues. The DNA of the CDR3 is TGTGCCAGCAGCTTTGGGGGATTCTATAATTCACCCCTCCACTTT. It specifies CASSFGGFYNSPLHF.

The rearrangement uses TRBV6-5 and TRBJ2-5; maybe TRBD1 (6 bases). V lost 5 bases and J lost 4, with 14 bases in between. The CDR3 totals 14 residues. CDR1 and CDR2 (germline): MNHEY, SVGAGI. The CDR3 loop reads CASSRLRGLETQYF. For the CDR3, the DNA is TGTGCCAGCAGTCGTCTCAGGGGATTAGAGACCCAGTACTTC.

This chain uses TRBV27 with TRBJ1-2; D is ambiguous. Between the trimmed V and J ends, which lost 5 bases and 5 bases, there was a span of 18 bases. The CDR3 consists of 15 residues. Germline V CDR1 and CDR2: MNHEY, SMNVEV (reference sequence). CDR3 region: CASSMRTGVQYGYTF. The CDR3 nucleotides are TGTGCCAGCAGTATGCGTACCGGGGTGCAGTATGGCTACACCTTC.

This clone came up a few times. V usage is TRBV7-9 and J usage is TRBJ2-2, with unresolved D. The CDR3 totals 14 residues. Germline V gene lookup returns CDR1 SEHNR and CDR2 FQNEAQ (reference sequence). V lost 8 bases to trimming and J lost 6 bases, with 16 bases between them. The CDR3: CASGIPFDSGELFF. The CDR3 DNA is TGTGCCAGCGGTATCCCGTTTGATTCCGGGGAGCTGTTTTTT.

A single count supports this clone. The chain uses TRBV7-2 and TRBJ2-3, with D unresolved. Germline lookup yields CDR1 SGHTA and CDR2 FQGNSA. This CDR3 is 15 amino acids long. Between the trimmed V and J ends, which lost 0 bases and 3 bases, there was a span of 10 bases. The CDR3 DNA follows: TGTGCCAGCAGCTTAGCACTTGCCGTAACAGATACGCAGTATTTT. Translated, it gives CASSLALAVTDTQYF.

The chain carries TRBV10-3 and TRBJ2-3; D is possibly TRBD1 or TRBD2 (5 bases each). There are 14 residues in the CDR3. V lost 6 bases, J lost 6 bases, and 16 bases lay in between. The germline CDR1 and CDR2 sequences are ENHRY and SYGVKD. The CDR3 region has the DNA TGTGCCATCAGCGGGGCACCCGTCGGGGATACGCAGTATTTT. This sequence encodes CAISGAPVGDTQYF.

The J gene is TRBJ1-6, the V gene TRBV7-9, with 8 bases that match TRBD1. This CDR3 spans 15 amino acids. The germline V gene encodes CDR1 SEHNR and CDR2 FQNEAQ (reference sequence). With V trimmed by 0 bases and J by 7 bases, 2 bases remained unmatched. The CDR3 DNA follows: TGTGCCAGCAGCTTAGCGGACAGGGAAAATTCACCCCTCCACTTT. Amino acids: CASSLADRENSPLHF.

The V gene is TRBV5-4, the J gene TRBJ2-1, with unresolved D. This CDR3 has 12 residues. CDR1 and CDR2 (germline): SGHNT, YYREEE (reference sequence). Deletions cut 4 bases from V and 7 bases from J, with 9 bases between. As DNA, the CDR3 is TGTGCCAGCAGCACCGACATGAATGAGCAGTTCTTC. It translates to CASSTDMNEQFF.

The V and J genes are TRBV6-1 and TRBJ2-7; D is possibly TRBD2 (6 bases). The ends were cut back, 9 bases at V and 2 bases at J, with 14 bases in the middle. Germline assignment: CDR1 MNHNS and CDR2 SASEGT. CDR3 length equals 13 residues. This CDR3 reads CASRRGGPYEQYF. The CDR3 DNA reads TGTGCCAGTCGGAGGGGTGGGCCCTACGAGCAGTACTTC.

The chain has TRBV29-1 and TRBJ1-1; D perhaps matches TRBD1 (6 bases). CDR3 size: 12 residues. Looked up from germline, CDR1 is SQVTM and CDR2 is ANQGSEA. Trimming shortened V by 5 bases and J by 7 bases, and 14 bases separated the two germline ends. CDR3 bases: TGCAGCGTTCGACAGGTCCTCAGTGAAGCTTTCTTT. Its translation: CSVRQVLSEAFF.

CDR3 in DNA: TGTGCCATCAGTGAGGGGACATCGACTGGAAACACCATATATTTT. This encodes CAISEGTSTGNTIYF. The chain combines TRBV10-3 with TRBJ1-3; D might be TRBD1 (6 bases). CDR1 is ENHRY and CDR2 is SYGVKD in the germline V gene. This CDR3 is 15 amino acids long. Trimming pared 2 bases from V and 2 bases from J, leaving 10 bases between.

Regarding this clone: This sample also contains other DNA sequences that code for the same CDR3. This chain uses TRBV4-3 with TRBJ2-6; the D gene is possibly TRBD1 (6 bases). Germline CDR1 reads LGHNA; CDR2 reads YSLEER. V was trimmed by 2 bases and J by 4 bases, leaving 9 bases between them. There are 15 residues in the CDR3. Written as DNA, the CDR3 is TGCGCCAGCAGCCAACAGGGGTCCGGGGCCAACGTCCTGACTTTC. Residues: CASSQQGSGANVLTF.

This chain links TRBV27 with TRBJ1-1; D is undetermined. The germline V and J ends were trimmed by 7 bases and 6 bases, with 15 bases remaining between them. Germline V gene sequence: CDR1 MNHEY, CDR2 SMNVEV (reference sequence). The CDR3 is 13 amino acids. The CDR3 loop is CASNLPDDPEAFF. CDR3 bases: TGTGCCAGCAACCTCCCTGACGATCCTGAAGCTTTCTTT.

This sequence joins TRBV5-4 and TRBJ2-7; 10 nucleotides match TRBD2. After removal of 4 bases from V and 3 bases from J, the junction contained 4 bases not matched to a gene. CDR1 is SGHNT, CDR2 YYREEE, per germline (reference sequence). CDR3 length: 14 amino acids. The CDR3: CASSLSGGNYEQYF. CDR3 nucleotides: TGTGCCAGCAGCCTTAGCGGGGGGAACTACGAGCAGTACTTC.

The DNA for the CDR3 is TGTGCCAGTAGTCAAGACGCTGGGTACGAGCAGTACTTC. This encodes CASSQDAGYEQYF. V is TRBV19 and J is TRBJ2-7; D gene uncertain. The length of the CDR3 is 13 residues. Trimming shortened V by 5 bases and J by 4 bases, and 12 bases separated the two germline ends. Germline V CDR1 and CDR2: LNHDA, SQIVND (reference sequence).

The CDR3 sequence: CAWSRMGGISYEQYF. CDR3 coding DNA: TGTGCCTGGAGCCGCATGGGGGGGATTTCCTACGAGCAGTACTTC. The chain combines TRBV30 with TRBJ2-7; 7 bases map to TRBD2. Germline V gives CDR1 GTSNPN, CDR2 SVGIG (reference sequence). The J segment lost 1 base and the V segment lost 3 bases, leaving 9 bases of the junction unmatched. The CDR3 has 15 amino acids. Full variable domain (missing parts from reference TRBV30 and TRBJ2-7): SQTIHQWPATLVQPVGSPLSLECTVEGTSNPNLYWYRQAAGRGLQLLFYSVGIGQISSEVPQNLSASRPQDRQFILSSKKLLLSDSGFYLCAWSRMGGISYEQYFGPGTRLTVT.

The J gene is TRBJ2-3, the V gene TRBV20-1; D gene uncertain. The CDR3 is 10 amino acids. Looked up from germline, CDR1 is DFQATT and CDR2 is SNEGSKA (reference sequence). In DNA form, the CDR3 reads TGCAGGGTTAGCACAGATACGCAGTATTTT. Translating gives CRVSTDTQYF.

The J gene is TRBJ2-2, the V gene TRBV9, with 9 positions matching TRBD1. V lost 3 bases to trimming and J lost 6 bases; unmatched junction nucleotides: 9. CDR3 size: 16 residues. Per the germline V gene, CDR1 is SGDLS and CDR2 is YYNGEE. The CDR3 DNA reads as TGTGCCAGCAGCGCCTCGACAGGGGGTAGGTCCGGGGAGCTGTTTTTT. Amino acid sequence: CASSASTGGRSGELFF.

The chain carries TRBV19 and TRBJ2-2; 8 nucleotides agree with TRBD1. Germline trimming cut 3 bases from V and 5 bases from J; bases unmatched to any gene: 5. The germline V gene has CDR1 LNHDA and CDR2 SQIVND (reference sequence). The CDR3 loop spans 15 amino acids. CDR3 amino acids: CASSIRTGKTGELFF. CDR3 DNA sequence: TGTGCCAGTAGTATTAGGACAGGGAAGACCGGGGAGCTGTTTTTT.

The CDR3 spells CAWDRGDSGNTIYF. In DNA, the CDR3 is TGTGCCTGGGACAGGGGAGACTCTGGAAACACCATATATTTT. This chain connects TRBV30 to TRBJ1-3, with TRBD1 matching 8 bases. The germline gives CDR1 GTSNPN, CDR2 SVGIG (reference sequence). The V and J ends lost 5 bases and 0 bases, in that order; junction bases with no gene match: 3. This CDR3 contains 14 residues.